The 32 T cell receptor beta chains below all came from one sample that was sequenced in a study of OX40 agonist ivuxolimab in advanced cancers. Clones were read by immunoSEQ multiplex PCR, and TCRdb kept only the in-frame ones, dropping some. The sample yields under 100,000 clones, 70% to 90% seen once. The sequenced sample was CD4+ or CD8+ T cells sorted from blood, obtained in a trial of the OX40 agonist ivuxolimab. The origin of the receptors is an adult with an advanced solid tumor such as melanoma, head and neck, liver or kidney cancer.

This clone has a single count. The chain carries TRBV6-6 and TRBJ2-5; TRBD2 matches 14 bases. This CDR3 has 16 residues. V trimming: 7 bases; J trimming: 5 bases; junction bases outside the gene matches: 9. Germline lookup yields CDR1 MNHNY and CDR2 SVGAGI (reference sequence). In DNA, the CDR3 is TGTGCCAGCATCCCGGGACTAGCGGGGGTGAGGGAGACCCAGTACTTC. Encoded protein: CASIPGLAGVRETQYF.

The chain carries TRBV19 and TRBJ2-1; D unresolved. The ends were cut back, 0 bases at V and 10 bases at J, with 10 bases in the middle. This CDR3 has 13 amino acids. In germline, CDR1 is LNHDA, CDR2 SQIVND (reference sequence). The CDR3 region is CASSIDPRSEQFF. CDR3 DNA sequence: TGTGCCAGTAGTATAGATCCCCGGTCGGAGCAGTTCTTC.

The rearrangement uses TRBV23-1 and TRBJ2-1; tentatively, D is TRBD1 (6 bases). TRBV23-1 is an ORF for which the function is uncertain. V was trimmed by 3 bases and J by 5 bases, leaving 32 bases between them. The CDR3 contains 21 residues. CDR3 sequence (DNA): TGCGCCAGCAGTCAGCCCCGCTCGGACAGATCTGGCCGCCTTGGCAACAATGAGCAGTTCTTC. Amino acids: CASSQPRSDRSGRLGNNEQFF.

The CDR3 DNA reads TGTGCCTGGAGTATGGACAGGGGGCTGGAGCAGTACTTC. Translating gives CAWSMDRGLEQYF. J is TRBJ2-7 and V is TRBV30, with 11 bases identical to TRBD1. V trimming: 2 bases; J trimming: 7 bases; junction bases outside the gene matches: 4. The CDR3 spans 13 residues. Per germline, CDR1 GTSNPN and CDR2 SVGIG (reference sequence).

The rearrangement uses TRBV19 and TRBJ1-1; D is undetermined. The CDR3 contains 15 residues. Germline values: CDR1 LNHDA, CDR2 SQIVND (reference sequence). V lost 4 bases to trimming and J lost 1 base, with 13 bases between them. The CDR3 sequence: CASSTLAFQNTEAFF. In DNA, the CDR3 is TGTGCCAGTAGTACCCTAGCCTTCCAGAACACTGAAGCTTTCTTT.

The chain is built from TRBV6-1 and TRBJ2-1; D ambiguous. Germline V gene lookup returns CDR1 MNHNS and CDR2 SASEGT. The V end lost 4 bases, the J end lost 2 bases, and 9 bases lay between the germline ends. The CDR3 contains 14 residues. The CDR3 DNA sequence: TGTGCCAGCAGTGTACTGGGGACCTACAATGAGCAGTTCTTC. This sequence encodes CASSVLGTYNEQFF.

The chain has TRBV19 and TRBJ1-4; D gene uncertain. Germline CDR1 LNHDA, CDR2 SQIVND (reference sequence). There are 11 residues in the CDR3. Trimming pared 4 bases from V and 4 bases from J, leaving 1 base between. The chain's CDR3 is CASSSNEKLFF. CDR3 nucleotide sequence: TGTGCCAGTAGTAGTAATGAAAAACTGTTTTTT.

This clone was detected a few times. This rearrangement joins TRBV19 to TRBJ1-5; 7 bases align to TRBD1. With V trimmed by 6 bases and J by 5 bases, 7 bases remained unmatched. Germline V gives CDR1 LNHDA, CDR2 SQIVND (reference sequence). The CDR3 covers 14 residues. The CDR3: CASSPGQLHQPQHF. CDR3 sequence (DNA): TGTGCCAGTAGCCCGGGACAGCTTCATCAGCCCCAGCATTTT.

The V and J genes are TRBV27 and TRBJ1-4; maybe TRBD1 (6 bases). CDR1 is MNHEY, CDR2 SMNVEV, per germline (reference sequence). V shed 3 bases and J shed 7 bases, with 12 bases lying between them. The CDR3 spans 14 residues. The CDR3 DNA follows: TGTGCCAGCAGTTTTGCAGGGGAGCTTGAAAAACTGTTTTTT. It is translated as CASSFAGELEKLFF.

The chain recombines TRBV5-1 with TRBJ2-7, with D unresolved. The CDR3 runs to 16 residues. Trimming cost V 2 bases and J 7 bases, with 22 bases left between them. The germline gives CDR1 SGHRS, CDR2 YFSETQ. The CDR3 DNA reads TGCGCCAGCAGCTTTGCCCCCACCGGCCCGAATGGGGAGCAGTACTTC. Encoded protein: CASSFAPTGPNGEQYF.

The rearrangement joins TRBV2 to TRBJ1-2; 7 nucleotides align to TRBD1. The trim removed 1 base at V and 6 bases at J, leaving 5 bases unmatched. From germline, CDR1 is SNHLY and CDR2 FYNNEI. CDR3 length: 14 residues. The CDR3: CASSEEGQGDGYTF. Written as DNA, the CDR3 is TGTGCCAGCAGTGAAGAAGGGCAGGGGGATGGCTACACCTTC.

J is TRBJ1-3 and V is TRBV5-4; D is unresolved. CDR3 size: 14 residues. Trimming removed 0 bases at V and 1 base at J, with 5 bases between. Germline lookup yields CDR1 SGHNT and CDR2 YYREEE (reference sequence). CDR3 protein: CASSLEGSGNTIYF. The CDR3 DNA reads TGTGCCAGCAGCTTGGAGGGATCTGGAAACACCATATATTTT.

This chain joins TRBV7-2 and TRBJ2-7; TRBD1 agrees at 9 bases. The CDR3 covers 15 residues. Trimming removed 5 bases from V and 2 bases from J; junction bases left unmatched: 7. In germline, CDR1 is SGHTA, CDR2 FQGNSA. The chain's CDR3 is CASSLGTGTAYEQYF. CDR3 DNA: TGTGCCAGCAGCCTAGGGACAGGGACGGCCTACGAGCAGTACTTC.

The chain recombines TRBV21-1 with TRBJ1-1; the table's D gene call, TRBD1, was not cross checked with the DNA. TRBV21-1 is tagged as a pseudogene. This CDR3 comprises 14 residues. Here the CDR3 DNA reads TGTGCCAGCAGCACGGACAGGGAGGACACTGAAGCTTTCTTT. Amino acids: CASSTDREDTEAFF.

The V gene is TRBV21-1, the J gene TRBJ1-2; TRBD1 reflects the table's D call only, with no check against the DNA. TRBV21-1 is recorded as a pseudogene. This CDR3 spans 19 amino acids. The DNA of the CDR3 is TGTGCCAGCAGCAAAGGTAAAGCAGGGGGCCCGCCGACTAACTATGGCTACACCTTC. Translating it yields CASSKGKAGGPPTNYGYTF.

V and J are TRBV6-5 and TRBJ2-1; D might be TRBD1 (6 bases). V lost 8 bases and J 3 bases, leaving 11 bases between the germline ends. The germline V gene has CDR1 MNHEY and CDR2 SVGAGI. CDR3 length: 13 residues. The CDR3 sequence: CASGGPNYNEQFF. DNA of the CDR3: TGTGCCAGCGGGGGCCCCAACTACAATGAGCAGTTCTTC.

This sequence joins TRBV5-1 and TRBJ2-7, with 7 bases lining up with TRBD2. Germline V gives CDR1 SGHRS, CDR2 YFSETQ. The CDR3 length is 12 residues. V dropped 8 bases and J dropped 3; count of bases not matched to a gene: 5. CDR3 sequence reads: CASRGDLYEQYF. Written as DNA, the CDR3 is TGCGCCAGTCGGGGGGACCTCTACGAGCAGTACTTC.

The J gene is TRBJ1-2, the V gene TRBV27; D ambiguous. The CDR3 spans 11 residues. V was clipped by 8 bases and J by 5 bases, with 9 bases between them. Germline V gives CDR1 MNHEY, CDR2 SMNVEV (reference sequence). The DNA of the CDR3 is TGTGCCAGCGGGGTGGGGTATGGCTACACCTTC. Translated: CASGVGYGYTF.

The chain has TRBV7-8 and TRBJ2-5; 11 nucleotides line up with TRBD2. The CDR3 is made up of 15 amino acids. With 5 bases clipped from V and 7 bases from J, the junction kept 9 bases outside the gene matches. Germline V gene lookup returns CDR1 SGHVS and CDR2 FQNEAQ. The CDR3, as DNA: TGTGCCAGCAGCATTAGCGGGGGGGCCTTGGTGACCCAGTACTTC. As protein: CASSISGGALVTQYF.

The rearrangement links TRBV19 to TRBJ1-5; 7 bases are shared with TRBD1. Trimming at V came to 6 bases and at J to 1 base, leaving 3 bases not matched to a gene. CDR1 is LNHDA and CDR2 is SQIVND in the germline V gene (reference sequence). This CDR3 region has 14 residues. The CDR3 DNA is TGTGCCAGTAGCCTGACAGGGAGCAATCAGCCCCAGCATTTT. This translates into CASSLTGSNQPQHF.

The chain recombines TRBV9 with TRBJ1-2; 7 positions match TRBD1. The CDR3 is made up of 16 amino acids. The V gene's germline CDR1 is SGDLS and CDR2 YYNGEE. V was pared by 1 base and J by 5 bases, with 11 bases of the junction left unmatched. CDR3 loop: CASSVTQHRGGYGYTF. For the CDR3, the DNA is TGTGCCAGCAGCGTAACCCAACACAGGGGTGGGTATGGCTACACCTTC.

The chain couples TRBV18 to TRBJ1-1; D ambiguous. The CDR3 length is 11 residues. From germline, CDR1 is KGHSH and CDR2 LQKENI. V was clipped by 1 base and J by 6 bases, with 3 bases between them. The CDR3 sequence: CASSPLPEAFF. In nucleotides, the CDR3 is TGTGCCAGCTCACCACTCCCTGAAGCTTTCTTT.

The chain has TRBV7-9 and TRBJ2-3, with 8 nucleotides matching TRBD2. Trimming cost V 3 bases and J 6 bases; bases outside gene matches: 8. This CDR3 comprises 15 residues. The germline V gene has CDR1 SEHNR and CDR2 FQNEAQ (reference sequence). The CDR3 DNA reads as TGTGCCAGCAGCTTCCCGGGGGGGGGATCGGATACGCAGTATTTT. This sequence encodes CASSFPGGGSDTQYF. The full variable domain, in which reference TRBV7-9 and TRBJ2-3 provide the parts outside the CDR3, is DTGVSQNPRHKITKRGQNVTFRCDPISEHNRLYWYRQTLGQGPEFLTYFQNEAQLEKSRLLSDRFSAERPKGSFSTLEIQRTEQGDSAMYLCASSFPGGGSDTQYFGPGTRLTVL.

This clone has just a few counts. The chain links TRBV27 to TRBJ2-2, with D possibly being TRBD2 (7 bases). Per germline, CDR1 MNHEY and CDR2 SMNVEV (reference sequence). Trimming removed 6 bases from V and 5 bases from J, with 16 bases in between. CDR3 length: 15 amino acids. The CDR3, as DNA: TGTGCCAGCAGGGGGGAGGGGGATTGGACCGGGGAGCTGTTTTTT. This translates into CASRGEGDWTGELFF.

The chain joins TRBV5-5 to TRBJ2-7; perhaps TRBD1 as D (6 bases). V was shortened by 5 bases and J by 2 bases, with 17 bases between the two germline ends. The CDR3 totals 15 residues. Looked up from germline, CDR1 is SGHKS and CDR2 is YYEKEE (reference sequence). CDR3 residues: CASSRRLQGTYEQYF. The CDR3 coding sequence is TGTGCCAGCAGTCGTCGACTCCAGGGGACCTACGAGCAGTACTTC.

The CDR3 spells CASSPQGAAAEAFF. In nucleotides, the CDR3 is TGTGCCAGCTCACCCCAGGGGGCTGCAGCTGAAGCTTTCTTT. This chain connects TRBV18 to TRBJ1-1, with TRBD1 matching over 8 bases. The CDR3 has 14 residues. After removal of 3 bases from V and 6 bases from J, the junction contained 6 bases not matched to a gene. In germline, CDR1 is KGHSH, CDR2 LQKENI.

The CDR3 DNA follows: TGTGCCTGGAGTGTACGTACGGGCTCAGCTTACAATGAGCAGTTCTTC. Translation: CAWSVRTGSAYNEQFF. J is TRBJ2-1 and V is TRBV30, with unresolved D. Germline CDR1 is GTSNPN and CDR2 is SVGIG (reference sequence). Trimming stripped 0 bases from V and 4 bases from J, with 16 bases between. CDR3 size: 16 residues.

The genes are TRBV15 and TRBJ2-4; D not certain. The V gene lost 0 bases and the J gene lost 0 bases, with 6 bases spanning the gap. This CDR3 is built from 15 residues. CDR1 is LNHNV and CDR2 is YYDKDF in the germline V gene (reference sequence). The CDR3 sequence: CATSRDSLAKNIQYF. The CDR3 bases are TGTGCCACCAGCAGAGATAGCCTAGCCAAAAACATTCAGTACTTC. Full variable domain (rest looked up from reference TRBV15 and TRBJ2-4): DAMVIQNPRYQVTQFGKPVTLSCSQTLNHNVMYWYQQKSSQAPKLLFHYYDKDFNNEADTPDNFQSRRPNTSFCFLDIRSPGLGDTAMYLCATSRDSLAKNIQYFGAGTRLSVL.

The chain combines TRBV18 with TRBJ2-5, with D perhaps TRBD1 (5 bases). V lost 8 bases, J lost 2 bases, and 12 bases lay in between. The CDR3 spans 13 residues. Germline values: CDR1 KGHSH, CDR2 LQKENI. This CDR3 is CASTPGLQETQYF. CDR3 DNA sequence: TGTGCCAGCACCCCAGGGTTACAAGAGACCCAGTACTTC.

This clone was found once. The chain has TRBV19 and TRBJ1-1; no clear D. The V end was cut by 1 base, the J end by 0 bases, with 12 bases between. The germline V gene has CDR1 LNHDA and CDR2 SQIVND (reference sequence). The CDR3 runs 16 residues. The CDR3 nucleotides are TGTGCCAGTAGTATAGCTGAGGGCAGGTTGAACACTGAAGCTTTCTTT. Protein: CASSIAEGRLNTEAFF. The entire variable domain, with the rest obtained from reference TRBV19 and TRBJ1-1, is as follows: DGGITQSPKYLFRKEGQNVTLSCEQNLNHDAMYWYRQDPGQGLRLIYYSQIVNDFQKGDIAEGYSVSREKKESFPLTVTSAQKNPTAFYLCASSIAEGRLNTEAFFGQGTRLTVV.

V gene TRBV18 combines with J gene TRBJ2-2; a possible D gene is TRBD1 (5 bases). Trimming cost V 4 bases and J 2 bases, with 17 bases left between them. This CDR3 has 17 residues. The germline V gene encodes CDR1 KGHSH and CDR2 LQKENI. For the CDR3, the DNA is TGTGCCAGCTCACTAACCATGCAGGGTAAAAACACCGGGGAGCTGTTTTTT. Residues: CASSLTMQGKNTGELFF.

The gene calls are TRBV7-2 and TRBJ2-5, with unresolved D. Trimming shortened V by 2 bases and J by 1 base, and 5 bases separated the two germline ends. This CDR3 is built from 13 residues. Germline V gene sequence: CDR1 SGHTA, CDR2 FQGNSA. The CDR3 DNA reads TGTGCCAGCAGCTTAACTACCCAAGAGACCCAGTACTTC. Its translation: CASSLTTQETQYF.